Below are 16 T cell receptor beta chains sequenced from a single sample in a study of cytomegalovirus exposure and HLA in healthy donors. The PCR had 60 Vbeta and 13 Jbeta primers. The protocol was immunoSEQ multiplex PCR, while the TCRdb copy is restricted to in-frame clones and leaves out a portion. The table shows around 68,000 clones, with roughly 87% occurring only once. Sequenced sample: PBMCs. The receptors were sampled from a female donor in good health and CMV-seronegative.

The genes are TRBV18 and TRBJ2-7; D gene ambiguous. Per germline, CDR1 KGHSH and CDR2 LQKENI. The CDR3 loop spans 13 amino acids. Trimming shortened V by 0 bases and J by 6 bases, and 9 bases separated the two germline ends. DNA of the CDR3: TGTGCCAGCTCACCACCGAATTGGAGCGAGCAGTACTTC. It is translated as CASSPPNWSEQYF.

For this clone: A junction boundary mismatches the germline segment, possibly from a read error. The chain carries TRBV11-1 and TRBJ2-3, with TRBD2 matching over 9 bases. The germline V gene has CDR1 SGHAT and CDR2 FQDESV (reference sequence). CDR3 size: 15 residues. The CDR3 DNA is TGTGCCAGCAGCGTAGCGGGAGCCTTCTCAGATACGCAGTATTTT. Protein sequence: CASSVAGAFSDTQYF.

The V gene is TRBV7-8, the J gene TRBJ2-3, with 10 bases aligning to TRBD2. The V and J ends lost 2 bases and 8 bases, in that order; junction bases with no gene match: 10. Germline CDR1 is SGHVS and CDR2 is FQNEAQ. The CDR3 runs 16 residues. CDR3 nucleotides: TGTGCCAGCAGCTTAAACGGCCTAGCGGGAGTGGGTACGCAGTATTTT. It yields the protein CASSLNGLAGVGTQYF. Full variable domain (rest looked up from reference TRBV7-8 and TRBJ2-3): GAGVSQSPRYKVAKRGQDVALRCDPISGHVSLFWYQQALGQGPEFLTYFQNEAQLDKSGLPSDRFFAERPEGSVSTLKIQRTQQEDSAVYLCASSLNGLAGVGTQYFGPGTRLTVL.

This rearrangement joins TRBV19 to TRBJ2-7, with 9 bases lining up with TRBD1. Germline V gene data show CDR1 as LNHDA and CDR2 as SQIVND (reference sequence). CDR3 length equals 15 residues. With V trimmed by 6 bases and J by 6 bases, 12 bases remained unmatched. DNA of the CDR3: TGTGCCAGTAGCCCACAGGGGGCGCGGTGGTCCGAGCAGTACTTC. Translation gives CASSPQGARWSEQYF.

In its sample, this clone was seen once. The CDR3 here is CASSFLAGGLRSYEQYF. The CDR3 DNA follows: TGTGCCAGCAGTTTTCTAGCGGGAGGCCTCCGCTCCTACGAGCAGTACTTC. This chain uses TRBV28 with TRBJ2-7; TRBD2 matches at 11 bases. The CDR3 spans 17 residues. From germline, CDR1 is MDHEN and CDR2 SYDVKM. The J segment lost 0 bases and the V segment lost 3 bases, leaving 7 bases of the junction unmatched.

The CDR3: CASSVQLTRMGDTQYF. DNA for the CDR3: TGTGCCAGCAGCGTCCAGTTGACTAGGATGGGAGATACGCAGTATTTT. The chain couples TRBV9 to TRBJ2-3, with a possible D match to TRBD2 (6 bases). Trimming removed 2 bases from V and 5 bases from J, with 18 bases in between. The germline V gene encodes CDR1 SGDLS and CDR2 YYNGEE. This CDR3 has 16 amino acids.

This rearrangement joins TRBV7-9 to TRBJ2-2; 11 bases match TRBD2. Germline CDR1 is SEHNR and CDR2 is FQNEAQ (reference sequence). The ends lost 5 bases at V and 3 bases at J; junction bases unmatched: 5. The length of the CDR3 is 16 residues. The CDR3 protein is CASSPTSGRHTGELFF. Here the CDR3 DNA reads TGTGCCAGCAGCCCAACTAGCGGGAGACACACCGGGGAGCTGTTTTTT.

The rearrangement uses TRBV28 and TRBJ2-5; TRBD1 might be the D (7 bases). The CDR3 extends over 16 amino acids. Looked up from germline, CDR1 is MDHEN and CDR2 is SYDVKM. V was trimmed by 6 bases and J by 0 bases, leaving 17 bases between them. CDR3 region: CASRSEAGGYQETQYF. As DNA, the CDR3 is TGTGCCAGCAGATCGGAGGCAGGGGGGTACCAAGAGACCCAGTACTTC.

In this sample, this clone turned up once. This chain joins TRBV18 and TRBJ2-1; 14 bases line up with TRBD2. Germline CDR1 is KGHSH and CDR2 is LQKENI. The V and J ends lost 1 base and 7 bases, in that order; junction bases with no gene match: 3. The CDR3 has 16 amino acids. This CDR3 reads CASSPQTSGRANEQFF. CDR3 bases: TGTGCCAGCTCACCACAGACTAGCGGGAGGGCAAATGAGCAGTTCTTC.

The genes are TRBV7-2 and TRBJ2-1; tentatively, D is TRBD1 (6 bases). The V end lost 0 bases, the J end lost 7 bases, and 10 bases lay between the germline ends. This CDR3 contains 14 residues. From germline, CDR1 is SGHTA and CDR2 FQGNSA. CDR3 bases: TGTGCCAGCAGCTTAGCGCCCAGGGGTAATGAGCAGTTCTTC. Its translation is CASSLAPRGNEQFF.

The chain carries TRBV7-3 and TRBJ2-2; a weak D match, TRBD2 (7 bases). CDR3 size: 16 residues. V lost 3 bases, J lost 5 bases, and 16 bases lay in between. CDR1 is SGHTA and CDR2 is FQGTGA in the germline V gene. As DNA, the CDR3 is TGTGCCAGCAGCTTGGGGGGGCGGTTTGGGACCGGGGAGCTGTTTTTT. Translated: CASSLGGRFGTGELFF. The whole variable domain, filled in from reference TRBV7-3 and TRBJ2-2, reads GAGVSQTPSNKVTEKGKYVELRCDPISGHTALYWYRQSLGQGPEFLIYFQGTGAADDSGLPNDRFFAVRPEGSVSTLKIQRTERGDSAVYLCASSLGGRFGTGELFFGEGSRLTVL.

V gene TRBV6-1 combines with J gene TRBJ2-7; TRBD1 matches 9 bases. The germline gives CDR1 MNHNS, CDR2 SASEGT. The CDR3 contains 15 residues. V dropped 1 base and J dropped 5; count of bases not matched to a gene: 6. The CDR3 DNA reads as TGTGCCAGCAGTGAAGTGGACAGGGGCGCCAACGAGCAGTACTTC. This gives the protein CASSEVDRGANEQYF.

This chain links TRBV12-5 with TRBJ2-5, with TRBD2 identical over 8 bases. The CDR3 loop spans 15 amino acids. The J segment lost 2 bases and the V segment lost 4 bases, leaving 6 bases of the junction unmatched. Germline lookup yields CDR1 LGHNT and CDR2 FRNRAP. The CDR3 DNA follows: TGTGCTAGTGGTTCGCGGGGGGCCGTACAAGAGACCCAGTACTTC. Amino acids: CASGSRGAVQETQYF.

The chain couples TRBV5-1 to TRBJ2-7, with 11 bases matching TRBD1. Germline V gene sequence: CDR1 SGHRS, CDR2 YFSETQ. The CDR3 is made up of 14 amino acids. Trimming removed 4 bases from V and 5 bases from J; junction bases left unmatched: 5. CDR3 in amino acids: CASSPGTGGDEQYF. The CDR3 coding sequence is TGCGCCAGCAGCCCCGGGACAGGGGGGGACGAGCAGTACTTC.

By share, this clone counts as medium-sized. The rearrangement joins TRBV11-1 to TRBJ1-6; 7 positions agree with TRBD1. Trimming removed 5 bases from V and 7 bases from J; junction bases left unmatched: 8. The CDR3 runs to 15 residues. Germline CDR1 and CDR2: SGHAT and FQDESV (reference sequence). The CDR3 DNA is TGTGCCAGCAGCAAGACCAGGGGGTTCAATTCACCCCTCCACTTT. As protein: CASSKTRGFNSPLHF.

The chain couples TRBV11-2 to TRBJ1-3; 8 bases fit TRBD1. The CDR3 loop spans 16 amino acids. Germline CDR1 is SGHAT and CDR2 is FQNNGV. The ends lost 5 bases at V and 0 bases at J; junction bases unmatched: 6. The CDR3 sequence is CASSRRQGTSGNTIYF. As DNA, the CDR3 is TGTGCCAGCAGCCGTAGACAGGGGACCTCTGGAAACACCATATATTTT.